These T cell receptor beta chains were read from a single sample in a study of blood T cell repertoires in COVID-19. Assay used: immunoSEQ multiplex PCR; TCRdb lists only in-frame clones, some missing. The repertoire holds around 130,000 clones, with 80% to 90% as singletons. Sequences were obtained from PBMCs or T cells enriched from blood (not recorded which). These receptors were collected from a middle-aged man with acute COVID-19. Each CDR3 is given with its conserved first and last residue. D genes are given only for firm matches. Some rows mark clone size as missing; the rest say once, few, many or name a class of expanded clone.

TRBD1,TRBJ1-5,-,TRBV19,CASSIIGRGPNQPQHF,TGTGCCAGTAGTATTATCGGCAGGGGGCCCAATCAGCCCCAGCATTTT
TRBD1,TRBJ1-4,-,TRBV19,CASRGTGALSGLFF,TGTGCCAGTAGGGGGACAGGGGCTCTTTCAGGACTGTTTTTT
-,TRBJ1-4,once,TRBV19,CASSQDEKLFF,TGTGCCAGTAGTCAGGATGAAAAACTGTTTTTT
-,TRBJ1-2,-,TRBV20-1,CSATGTQGYTF,TGCAGTGCTACCGGGACACAAGGCTACACCTTC
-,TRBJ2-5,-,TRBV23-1,CASSQSLAAETQYF,TGCGCCAGCAGTCAATCCTTAGCGGCGGAGACCCAGTACTTC
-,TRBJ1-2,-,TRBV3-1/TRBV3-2,CASSQFGGNYGYTF,TGTGCCAGCAGCCAATTCGGGGGAAACTATGGCTACACCTTC
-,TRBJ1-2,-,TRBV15,CATSMESRYGYTF,TGTGCCACCAGCATGGAGAGCCGTTATGGCTACACCTTC
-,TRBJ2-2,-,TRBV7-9,CASSSQGGTGELFF,TGTGCCAGCAGCAGCCAGGGTGGCACCGGGGAGCTGTTTTTT
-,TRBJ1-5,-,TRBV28,CASSLRHGYGLVSPSIF,-
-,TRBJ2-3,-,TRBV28,CASSRGAAGDTDTQYF,TGTGCCAGCAGTAGGGGGGCGGCGGGAGATACAGATACGCAGTATTTT
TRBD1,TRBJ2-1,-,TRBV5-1,CASSPETYRGVDEQFF,TGCGCCAGCAGCCCCGAGACTTACAGGGGAGTGGATGAGCAGTTCTTC
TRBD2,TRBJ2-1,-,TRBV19,CASSRLGGGNEQFF,TGTGCCAGTAGCCGCCTGGGGGGAGGGAATGAGCAGTTCTTC
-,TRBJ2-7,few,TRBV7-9,CALGLASSYEQYF,TGTGCCCTCGGGCTAGCGAGCTCCTACGAGCAGTACTTC
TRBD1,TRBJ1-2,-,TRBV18,CASSPSDRVHGYTF,TGTGCCAGCTCACCGTCGGACAGGGTTCATGGCTACACCTTC
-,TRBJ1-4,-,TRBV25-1,CASSGLTGRHEKLFF,TGTGCCAGCAGTGGGCTCACAGGGAGACATGAAAAACTGTTTTTT
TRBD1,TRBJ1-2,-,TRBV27,CASSRQGQGNYGYTF,TGTGCCAGCAGTCGTCAAGGACAGGGAAACTATGGCTACACCTTC
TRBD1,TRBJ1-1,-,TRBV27,CASSPGTGGEAFF,TGTGCCAGCAGTCCCGGGACAGGGGGCGAAGCTTTCTTT
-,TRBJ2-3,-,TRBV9,CASSVSLAPGDTQYF,TGTGCCAGCAGCGTCAGTCTAGCCCCCGGAGATACGCAGTATTTT
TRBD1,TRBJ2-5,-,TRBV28,CASSWDRARTQYF,TGTGCCAGCAGTTGGGACAGGGCAAGGACCCAGTACTTC
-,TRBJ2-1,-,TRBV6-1,CASSDPSRGLDEQFF,TGTGCCAGCAGTGATCCCTCGCGGGGCCTCGATGAGCAGTTCTTC
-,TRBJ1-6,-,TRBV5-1,CASSFEGGSYNSPLHF,TGCGCCAGCAGCTTTGAGGGTGGGTCCTATAATTCACCCCTCCACTTT
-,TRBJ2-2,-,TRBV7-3,CASSAGLGGELFF,TGTGCCAGCAGTGCAGGGTTGGGCGGGGAGCTGTTTTTT
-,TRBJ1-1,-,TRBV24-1,CATQDWGTEAFF,TGTGCCACGCAGGACTGGGGCACTGAAGCTTTCTTT